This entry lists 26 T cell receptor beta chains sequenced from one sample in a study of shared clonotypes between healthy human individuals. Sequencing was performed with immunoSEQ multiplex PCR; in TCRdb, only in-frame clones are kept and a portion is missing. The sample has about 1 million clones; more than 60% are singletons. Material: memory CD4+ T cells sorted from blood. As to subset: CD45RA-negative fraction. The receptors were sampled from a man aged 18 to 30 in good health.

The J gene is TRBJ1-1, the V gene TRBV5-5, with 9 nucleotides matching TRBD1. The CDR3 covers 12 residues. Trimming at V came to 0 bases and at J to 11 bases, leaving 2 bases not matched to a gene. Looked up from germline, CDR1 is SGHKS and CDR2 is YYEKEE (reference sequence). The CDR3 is CASSLGTGDAFF. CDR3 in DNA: TGTGCCAGCAGCTTGGGGACAGGGGACGCTTTCTTT. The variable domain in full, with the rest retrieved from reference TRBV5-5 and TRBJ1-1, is DAGVTQSPTHLIKTRGQQVTLRCSPISGHKSVSWYQQVLGQGPQFIFQYYEKEERGRGNFPDRFSARQFPNYSSELNVNALLLGDSALYLCASSLGTGDAFFGQGTRLTVV.

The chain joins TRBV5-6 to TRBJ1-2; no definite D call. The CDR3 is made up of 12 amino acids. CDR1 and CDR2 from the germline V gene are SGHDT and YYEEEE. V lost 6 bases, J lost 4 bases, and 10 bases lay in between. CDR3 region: CASTSTSYGYTF. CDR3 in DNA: TGTGCCAGCACCTCGACTTCCTATGGCTACACCTTC.

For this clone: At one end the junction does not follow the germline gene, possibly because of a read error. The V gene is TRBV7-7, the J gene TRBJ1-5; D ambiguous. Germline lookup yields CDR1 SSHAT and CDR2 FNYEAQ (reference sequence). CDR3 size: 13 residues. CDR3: CASSFDRSQPQHF. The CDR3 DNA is TGTGCTAGCAGCTTTGACCGTTCTCAGCCCCAGCATTTT.

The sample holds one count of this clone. In DNA form, the CDR3 reads TGTGCCAGCTCACGGGGGGACTGGACTACCTTTTCCGATACGCAGTATTTT. It codes for CASSRGDWTTFSDTQYF. The rearrangement links TRBV18 to TRBJ2-3, with D perhaps matching TRBD2 (6 bases). Trimming removed 4 bases from V and 6 bases from J, with 23 bases in between. Germline assignment: CDR1 KGHSH and CDR2 LQKENI. The CDR3 spans 17 residues.

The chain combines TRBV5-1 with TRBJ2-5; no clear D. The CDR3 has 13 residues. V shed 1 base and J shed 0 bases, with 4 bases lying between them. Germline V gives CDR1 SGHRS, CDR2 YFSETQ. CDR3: CASSLMDQETQYF. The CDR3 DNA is TGCGCCAGCAGCTTGATGGACCAAGAGACCCAGTACTTC.

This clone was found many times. Written as DNA, the CDR3 is TGTGCCAGCAGCTTAGGCGGGGGGGCGACCGGGGAGCTGTTTTTT. Amino acids: CASSLGGGATGELFF. This chain uses TRBV11-3 with TRBJ2-2; TRBD2 aligns across 9 bases. The V segment lost 1 base and the J segment 5 bases; nucleotides outside the gene matches: 2. Germline CDR1 is SGHNT and CDR2 is YENEEA. CDR3 length: 15 residues. The full variable domain, its missing parts supplied by reference TRBV11-3 and TRBJ2-2, is EAGVVQSPRYKIIEKKQPVAFWCNPISGHNTLYWYLQNLGQGPELLIRYENEEAVDDSQLPKDRFSAERLKGVDSTLKIQPAELGDSAVYLCASSLGGGATGELFFGEGSRLTVL.

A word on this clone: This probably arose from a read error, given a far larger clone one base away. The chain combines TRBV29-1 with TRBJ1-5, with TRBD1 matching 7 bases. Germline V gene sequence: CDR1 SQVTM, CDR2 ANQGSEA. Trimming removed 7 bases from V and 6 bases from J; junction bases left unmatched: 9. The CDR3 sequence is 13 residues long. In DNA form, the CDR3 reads TGCAGCGCTCAGGGGGTGCGCGGTCAGCCCCAGCATTTT. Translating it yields CSAQGVRGQPQHF.

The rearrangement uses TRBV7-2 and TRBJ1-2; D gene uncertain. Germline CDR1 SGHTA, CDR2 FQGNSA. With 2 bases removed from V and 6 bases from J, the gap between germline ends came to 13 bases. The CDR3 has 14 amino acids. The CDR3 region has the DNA TGTGCCAGCAGCTTAATACTTACCTCGGATGGCTACACCTTC. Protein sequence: CASSLILTSDGYTF.

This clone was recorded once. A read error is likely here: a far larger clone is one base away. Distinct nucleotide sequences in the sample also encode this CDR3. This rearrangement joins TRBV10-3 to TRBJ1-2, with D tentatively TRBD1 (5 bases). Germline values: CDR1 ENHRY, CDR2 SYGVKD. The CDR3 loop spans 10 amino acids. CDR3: CASQGDGYTF. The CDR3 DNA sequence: TGTGCCTCGCAGGGTGACGGCTATACCTTC.

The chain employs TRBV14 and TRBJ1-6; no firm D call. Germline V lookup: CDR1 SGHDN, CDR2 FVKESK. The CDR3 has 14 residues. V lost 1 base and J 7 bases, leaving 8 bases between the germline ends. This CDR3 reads CASSQGMGNSPLHF. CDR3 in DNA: TGTGCCAGCAGCCAAGGGATGGGGAATTCACCCCTCCACTTT.

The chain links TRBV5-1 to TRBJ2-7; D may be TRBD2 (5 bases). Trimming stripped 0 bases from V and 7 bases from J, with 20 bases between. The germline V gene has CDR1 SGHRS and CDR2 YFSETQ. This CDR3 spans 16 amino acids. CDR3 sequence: CASSLALAGLWEEQYF. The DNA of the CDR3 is TGCGCCAGCAGCTTGGCTTTGGCGGGCCTCTGGGAAGAGCAGTACTTC.

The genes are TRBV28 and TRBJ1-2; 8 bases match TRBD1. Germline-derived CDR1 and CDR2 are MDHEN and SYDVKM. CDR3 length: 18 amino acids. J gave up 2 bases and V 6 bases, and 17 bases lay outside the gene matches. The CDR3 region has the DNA TGTGCCAGCAGAACATCCTTAGGACAGGGAAGTTTAAACTATGGCTACACCTTC. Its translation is CASRTSLGQGSLNYGYTF.

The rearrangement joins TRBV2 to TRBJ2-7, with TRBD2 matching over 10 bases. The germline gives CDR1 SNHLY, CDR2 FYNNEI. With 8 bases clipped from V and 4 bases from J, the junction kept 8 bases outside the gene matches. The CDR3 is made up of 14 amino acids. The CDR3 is CASRPGTSVYEQYF. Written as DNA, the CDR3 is TGTGCCAGCCGTCCCGGGACTAGCGTGTACGAGCAGTACTTC.

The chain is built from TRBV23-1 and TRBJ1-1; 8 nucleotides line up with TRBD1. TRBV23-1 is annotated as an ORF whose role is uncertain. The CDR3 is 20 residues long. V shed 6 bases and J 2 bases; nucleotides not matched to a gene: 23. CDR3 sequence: CASSHYLSRTGMCFNTEAFF. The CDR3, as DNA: TGCGCCAGCAGCCATTACCTGTCCCGGACAGGGATGTGTTTTAACACTGAAGCTTTCTTT.

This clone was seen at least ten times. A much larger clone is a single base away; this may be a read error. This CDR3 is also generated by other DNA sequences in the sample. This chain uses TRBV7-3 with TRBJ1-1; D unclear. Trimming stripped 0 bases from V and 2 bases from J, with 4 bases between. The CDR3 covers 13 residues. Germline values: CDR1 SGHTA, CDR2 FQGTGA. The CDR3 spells CASSLTENTEAFF. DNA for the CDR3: TGTGCCAGCAGCTTAACAGAAAACACTGAAGCTTTCTTT.

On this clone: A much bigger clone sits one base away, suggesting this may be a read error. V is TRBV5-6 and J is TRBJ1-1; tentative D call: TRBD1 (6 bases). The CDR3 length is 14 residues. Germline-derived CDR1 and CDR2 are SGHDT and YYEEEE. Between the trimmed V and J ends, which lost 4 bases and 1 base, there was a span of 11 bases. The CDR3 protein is CASSPTGQNTEAFF. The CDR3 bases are TGTGCCAGCAGCCCGACGGGACAGAACACTGAAGCTTTCTTT.

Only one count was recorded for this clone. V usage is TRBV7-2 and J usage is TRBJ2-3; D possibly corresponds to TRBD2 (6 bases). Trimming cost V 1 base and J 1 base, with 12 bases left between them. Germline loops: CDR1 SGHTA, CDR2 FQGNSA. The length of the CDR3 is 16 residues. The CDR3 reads CASSLVAALGTDTQYF. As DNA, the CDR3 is TGTGCCAGCAGCTTAGTAGCGGCTCTAGGCACAGATACGCAGTATTTT.

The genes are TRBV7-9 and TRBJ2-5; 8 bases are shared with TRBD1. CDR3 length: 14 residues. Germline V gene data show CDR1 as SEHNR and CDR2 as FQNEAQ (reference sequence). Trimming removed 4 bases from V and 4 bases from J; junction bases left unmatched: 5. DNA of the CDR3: TGTGCCAGCAGCTCGGACAGGGCAGGAGAGACCCAGTACTTC. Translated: CASSSDRAGETQYF.

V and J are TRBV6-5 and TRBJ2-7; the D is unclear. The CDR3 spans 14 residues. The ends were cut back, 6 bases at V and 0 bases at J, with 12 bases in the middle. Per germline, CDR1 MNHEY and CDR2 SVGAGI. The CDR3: CASRDWTDSYEQYF. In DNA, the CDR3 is TGTGCCAGCAGGGATTGGACGGACTCCTACGAGCAGTACTTC.

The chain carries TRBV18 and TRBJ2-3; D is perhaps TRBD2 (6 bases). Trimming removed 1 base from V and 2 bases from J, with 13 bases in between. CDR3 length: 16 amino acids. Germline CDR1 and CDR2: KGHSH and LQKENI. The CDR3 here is CASSPRTARDTDTQYF. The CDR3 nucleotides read TGTGCCAGCTCACCACGAACAGCGCGGGACACAGATACGCAGTATTTT.

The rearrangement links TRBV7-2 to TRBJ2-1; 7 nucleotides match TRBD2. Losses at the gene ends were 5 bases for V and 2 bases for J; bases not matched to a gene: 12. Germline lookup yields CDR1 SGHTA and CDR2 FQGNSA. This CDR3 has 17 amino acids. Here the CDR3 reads CASSRSGGGAAYNEQFF. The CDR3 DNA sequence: TGTGCCAGCAGCCGCTCGGGGGGAGGCGCCGCCTACAATGAGCAGTTCTTC.

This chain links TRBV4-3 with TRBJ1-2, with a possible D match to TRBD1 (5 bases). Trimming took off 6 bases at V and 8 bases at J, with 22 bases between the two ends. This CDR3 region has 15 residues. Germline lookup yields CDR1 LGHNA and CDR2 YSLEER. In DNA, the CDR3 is TGCGCCAGCAGGCCCGCCGGGGCAGCAAGGCAGGGCTACACCTTC. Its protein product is CASRPAGAARQGYTF.

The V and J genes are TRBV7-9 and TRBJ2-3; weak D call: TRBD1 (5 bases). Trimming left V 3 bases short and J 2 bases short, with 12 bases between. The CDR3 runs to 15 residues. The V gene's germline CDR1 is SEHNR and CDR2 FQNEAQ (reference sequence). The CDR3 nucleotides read TGTGCCAGCAGCTTGGGGCTTATCCCCACAGATACGCAGTATTTT. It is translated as CASSLGLIPTDTQYF.

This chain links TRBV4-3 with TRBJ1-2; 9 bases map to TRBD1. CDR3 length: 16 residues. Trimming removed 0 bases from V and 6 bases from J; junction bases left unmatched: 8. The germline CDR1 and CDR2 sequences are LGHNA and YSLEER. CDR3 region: CASSQDSHRGLDGYTF. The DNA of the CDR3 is TGCGCCAGCAGCCAAGATTCTCACAGGGGGCTGGATGGCTACACCTTC.

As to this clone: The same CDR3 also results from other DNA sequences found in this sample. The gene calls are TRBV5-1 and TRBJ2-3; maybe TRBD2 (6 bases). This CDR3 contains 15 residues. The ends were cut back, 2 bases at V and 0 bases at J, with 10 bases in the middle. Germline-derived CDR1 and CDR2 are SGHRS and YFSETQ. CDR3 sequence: CASSLPGLSTDTQYF. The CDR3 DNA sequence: TGCGCCAGCAGCTTACCGGGACTGAGCACAGATACGCAGTATTTT. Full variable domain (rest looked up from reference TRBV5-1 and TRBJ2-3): KAGVTQTPRYLIKTRGQQVTLSCSPISGHRSVSWYQQTPGQGLQFLFEYFSETQRNKGNFPGRFSGRQFSNSRSEMNVSTLELGDSALYLCASSLPGLSTDTQYFGPGTRLTVL.

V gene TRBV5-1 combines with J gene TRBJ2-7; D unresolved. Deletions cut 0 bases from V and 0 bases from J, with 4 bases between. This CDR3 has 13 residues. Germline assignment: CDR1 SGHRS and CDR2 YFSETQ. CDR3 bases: TGCGCCAGCAGCTTGGCCCTCTCCTACGAGCAGTACTTC. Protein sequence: CASSLALSYEQYF.